The next 18 T cell receptor beta chains were all read from a single sample in a study of long-term antiretroviral therapy in people with HIV. The immunoSEQ assay was v3.0, run at survey level. Libraries were prepared by immunoSEQ multiplex PCR; TCRdb keeps only in-frame clonotypes and omits some of them. Of fewer than 25,000 clones in the sample, 85% to 90% were seen once. The sequencing here drew on unsorted PBMCs, taken 2.3 years after starting antiretroviral therapy. The receptors originated from a man aged 60 to 75 with HIV.

The chain joins TRBV18 to TRBJ2-2; unclear D gene. Germline V gene sequence: CDR1 KGHSH, CDR2 LQKENI. The CDR3 has 17 residues. V shed 3 bases and J shed 3 bases, with 17 bases lying between them. The CDR3 DNA follows: TGTGCCAGCTCACCTACCCTCACGGTGCGACACACCGGGGAGCTGTTTTTT. It translates to CASSPTLTVRHTGELFF.

The chain is built from TRBV10-3 and TRBJ1-2, with 7 bases identical to TRBD1. J was trimmed by 7 bases and V by 0 bases; bases with no gene match: 8. This CDR3 comprises 15 residues. Looked up from germline, CDR1 is ENHRY and CDR2 is SYGVKD. The CDR3 sequence is CAISESSTGILGYTF. CDR3 nucleotides: TGTGCCATCAGTGAGTCGTCGACAGGGATTCTTGGCTACACCTTC.

The chain recombines TRBV14 with TRBJ2-2, with D perhaps given as TRBD1 or TRBD2 (5 bases each). CDR3 length: 17 residues. V lost 0 bases and J 4 bases, leaving 15 bases between the germline ends. Germline lookup yields CDR1 SGHDN and CDR2 FVKESK. CDR3 coding DNA: TGTGCCAGCAGCCAAGAGTGGGGGTCGCGGCGCACCGGGGAGCTGTTTTTT. It is translated as CASSQEWGSRRTGELFF.

This chain connects TRBV10-3 to TRBJ2-7, with D possibly TRBD2 on 5 matching bases. Germline-derived CDR1 and CDR2 are ENHRY and SYGVKD. This CDR3 has 15 residues. CDR3 amino acids: CAVGEGTKQSDEQYF. The CDR3, as DNA: TGTGCTGTGGGAGAGGGTACTAAGCAGAGCGACGAGCAGTACTTC.

V usage is TRBV6-5 and J usage is TRBJ1-1; D ambiguous. Germline CDR1 is MNHEY and CDR2 is SVGAGI. The CDR3 consists of 14 residues. Deletions cut 6 bases from V and 13 bases from J, with 24 bases between. The CDR3 loop reads CASSRTTETRVIFF. The CDR3 DNA is TGTGCCAGCAGCCGAACAACAGAGACGCGGGTGATTTTCTTT.

The gene calls are TRBV30 and TRBJ2-7; 9 nucleotides line up with TRBD1. CDR1 is GTSNPN, CDR2 SVGIG, per germline (reference sequence). The CDR3 length is 14 residues. J gave up 6 bases and V 5 bases, and 11 bases lay outside the gene matches. The CDR3 DNA reads as TGTGCCTGGGAGCCAGGGACAGGGTCCGCCGAGCAGTACTTC. It is translated as CAWEPGTGSAEQYF. The whole variable domain, filled in from reference TRBV30 and TRBJ2-7, reads SQTIHQWPATLVQPVGSPLSLECTVEGTSNPNLYWYRQAAGRGLQLLFYSVGIGQISSEVPQNLSASRPQDRQFILSSKKLLLSDSGFYLCAWEPGTGSAEQYFGPGTRLTVT.

This clone has only one observation. V gene TRBV2 combines with J gene TRBJ2-3, with 15 bases lining up with TRBD2. There are 20 residues in the CDR3. The V segment lost 3 bases and the J segment 6 bases; nucleotides outside the gene matches: 16. Germline V CDR1 and CDR2: SNHLY, FYNNEI. The CDR3 is CASSDSGTSGGPGSFDTQYF. The CDR3 coding sequence is TGTGCCAGCAGTGACTCCGGGACTAGCGGGGGGCCGGGTTCGTTTGATACGCAGTATTTT.

The chain uses TRBV5-1 and TRBJ2-7; D not certain. Germline V gene data show CDR1 as SGHRS and CDR2 as YFSETQ. CDR3 length equals 15 residues. The ends were cut back, 4 bases at V and 1 base at J, with 15 bases in the middle. The CDR3 DNA is TGCGCCAGCAGCCCCGGCCGCCACTCATCCTACGAGCAGTACTTC. Amino acid sequence: CASSPGRHSSYEQYF.

This chain links TRBV27 with TRBJ1-2; D not certain. The V end lost 1 base, the J end lost 3 bases, and 9 bases lay between the germline ends. The CDR3 consists of 14 residues. Germline assignment: CDR1 MNHEY and CDR2 SMNVEV (reference sequence). The CDR3 sequence is CASSLLSGDYGYTF. CDR3 nucleotides: TGTGCCAGCAGTTTATTATCGGGAGACTATGGCTACACCTTC.

The CDR3 DNA reads TGTGCCAGCAGCCAAGACGGTGGACCGGGGACTCGCGGCTACACCTTC. Encoded protein: CASSQDGGPGTRGYTF. The chain links TRBV14 to TRBJ1-2, with D maybe TRBD1 (5 bases). This CDR3 is built from 16 residues. The ends were cut back, 0 bases at V and 8 bases at J, with 19 bases in the middle. CDR1 is SGHDN and CDR2 is FVKESK in the germline V gene.

The CDR3 DNA is TGTGCCAGCAGTGAAACAGGGAGTCGGCCTTTCTTT. This sequence encodes CASSETGSRPFF. V gene TRBV2 combines with J gene TRBJ1-1; D is possibly TRBD1 (6 bases). Trimming took 2 bases from V and 12 from J, leaving 13 bases between them. CDR1 is SNHLY, CDR2 FYNNEI, per germline. CDR3 length equals 12 residues.

This chain uses TRBV5-1 with TRBJ2-5; perhaps TRBD2 as D (6 bases). CDR1 SGHRS and CDR2 YFSETQ come from the germline V gene. V was trimmed by 1 base and J by 5 bases, leaving 18 bases between them. The CDR3 is 16 amino acids. CDR3 nucleotides: TGCGCCAGCAGCTTGTCGGTCCGGGAGCGCGCGGAGACCCAGTACTTC. It codes for CASSLSVRERAETQYF.

J is TRBJ2-5 and V is TRBV12-5; unclear D gene. The CDR3 extends over 14 amino acids. V was cut by 6 bases and J by 2 bases, with 13 bases left in between. The germline gives CDR1 LGHNT, CDR2 FRNRAP. For the CDR3, the DNA is TGTGCTAGTGGCCTACACCCCGAACAAGAGACCCAGTACTTC. Translation: CASGLHPEQETQYF.

The chain recombines TRBV5-1 with TRBJ1-4, with 8 bases fitting TRBD1. V dropped 4 bases and J dropped 8; count of bases not matched to a gene: 7. This CDR3 spans 14 amino acids. Germline CDR1 reads SGHRS; CDR2 reads YFSETQ. The DNA of the CDR3 is TGCGCCAGCAGCGTAGGGACAGGAGGGGAAAAACTGTTTTTT. Amino acids: CASSVGTGGEKLFF.

The chain combines TRBV5-1 with TRBJ2-1; 7 bases fit TRBD2. V was pared by 4 bases and J by 9 bases, with 16 bases of the junction left unmatched. CDR1 and CDR2 from the germline V gene are SGHRS and YFSETQ. This CDR3 contains 16 residues. The CDR3 sequence is CASSPGDIGTTIEQFF. CDR3 bases: TGCGCCAGCAGCCCCGGGGATATTGGGACTACTATTGAGCAGTTCTTC.

This rearrangement joins TRBV19 to TRBJ2-6, with D uncertain. The germline V gene has CDR1 LNHDA and CDR2 SQIVND (reference sequence). The CDR3 is 13 residues long. Trimming took off 4 bases at V and 4 bases at J, with 5 bases between the two ends. The CDR3 region is CASSTQGANVLTF. The DNA of the CDR3 is TGTGCCAGTAGTACACAGGGGGCCAACGTCCTGACTTTC.

This chain connects TRBV27 to TRBJ1-1, with a possible D match to TRBD1 (5 bases). The CDR3 is 13 residues long. In germline, CDR1 is MNHEY, CDR2 SMNVEV (reference sequence). V gave up 6 bases and J gave up 3 bases, with 11 bases separating them. The CDR3 DNA is TGTGCCAGCAGCCAACAGGTGTACACTGAAGCTTTCTTT. Its protein is CASSQQVYTEAFF.

This rearrangement joins TRBV19 to TRBJ2-3, with 7 bases lining up with TRBD1. Unmatched junction bases numbered 7, after V lost 1 base and J lost 0 bases. Germline V lookup: CDR1 LNHDA, CDR2 SQIVND (reference sequence). The CDR3 has 17 residues. The CDR3 is CASSIGQGTYSTDTQYF. CDR3 sequence (DNA): TGTGCCAGTAGTATAGGACAGGGTACCTATAGCACAGATACGCAGTATTTT.